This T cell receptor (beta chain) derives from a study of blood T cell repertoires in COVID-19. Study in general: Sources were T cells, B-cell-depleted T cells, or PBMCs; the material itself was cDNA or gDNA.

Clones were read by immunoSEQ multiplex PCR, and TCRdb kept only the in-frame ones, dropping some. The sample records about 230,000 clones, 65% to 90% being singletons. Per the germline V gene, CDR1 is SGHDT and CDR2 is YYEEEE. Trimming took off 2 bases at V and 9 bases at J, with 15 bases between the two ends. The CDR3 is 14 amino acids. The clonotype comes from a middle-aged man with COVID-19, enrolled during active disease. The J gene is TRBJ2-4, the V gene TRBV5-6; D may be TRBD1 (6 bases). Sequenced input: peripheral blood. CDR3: CASSFSGTSSIQYF. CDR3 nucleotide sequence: TGTGCCAGCAGCTTTTCCGGGACATCGTCCATTCAGTACTTC.